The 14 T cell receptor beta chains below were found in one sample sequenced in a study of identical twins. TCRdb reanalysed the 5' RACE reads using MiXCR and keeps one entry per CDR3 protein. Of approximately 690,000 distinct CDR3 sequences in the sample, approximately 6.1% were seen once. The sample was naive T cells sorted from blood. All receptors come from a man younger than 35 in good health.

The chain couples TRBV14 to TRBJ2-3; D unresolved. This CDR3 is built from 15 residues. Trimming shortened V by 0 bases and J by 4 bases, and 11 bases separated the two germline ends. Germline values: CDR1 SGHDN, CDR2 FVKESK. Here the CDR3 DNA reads TGTGCCAGCAGCCAAGATCTGTCTGGCCCAGATACGCAGTATTTT. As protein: CASSQDLSGPDTQYF.

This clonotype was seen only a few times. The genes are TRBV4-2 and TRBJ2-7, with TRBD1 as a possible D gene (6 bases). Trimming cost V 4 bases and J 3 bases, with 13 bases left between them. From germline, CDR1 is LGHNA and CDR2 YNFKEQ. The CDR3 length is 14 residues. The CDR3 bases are TGTGCCAGCAGCCGGGACAACGTTTTCTACGAGCAGTACTTC. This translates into CASSRDNVFYEQYF.

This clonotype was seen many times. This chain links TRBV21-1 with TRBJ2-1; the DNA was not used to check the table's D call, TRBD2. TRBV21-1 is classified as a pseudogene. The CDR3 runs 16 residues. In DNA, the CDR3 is TGTGCCAGCAGCAATCGACTAGCGGGAGTGATCGATGAGCAGTTCTTC. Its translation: CASSNRLAGVIDEQFF.

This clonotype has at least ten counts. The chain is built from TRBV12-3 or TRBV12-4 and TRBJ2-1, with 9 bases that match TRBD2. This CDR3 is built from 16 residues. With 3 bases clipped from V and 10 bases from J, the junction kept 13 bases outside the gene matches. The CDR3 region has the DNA TGTGCCAGCAGTTTTCCCCATCTAGCGGGGTCAGAGGAGCAGTTCTTC. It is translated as CASSFPHLAGSEEQFF.

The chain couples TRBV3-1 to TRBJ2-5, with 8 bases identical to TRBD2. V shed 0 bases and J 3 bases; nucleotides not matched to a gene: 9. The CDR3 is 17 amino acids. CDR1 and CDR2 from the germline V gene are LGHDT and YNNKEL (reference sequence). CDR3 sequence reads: CASSQDQGLGREETQYF. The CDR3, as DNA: TGTGCCAGCAGCCAAGATCAGGGACTAGGGAGGGAAGAGACCCAGTACTTC.

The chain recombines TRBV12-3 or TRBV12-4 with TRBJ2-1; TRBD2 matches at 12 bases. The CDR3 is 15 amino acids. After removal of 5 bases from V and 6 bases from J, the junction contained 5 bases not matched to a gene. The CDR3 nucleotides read TGTGCCAGCAGTCGACTAGCGGGAGCGGTCAATGAGCAGTTCTTC. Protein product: CASSRLAGAVNEQFF.

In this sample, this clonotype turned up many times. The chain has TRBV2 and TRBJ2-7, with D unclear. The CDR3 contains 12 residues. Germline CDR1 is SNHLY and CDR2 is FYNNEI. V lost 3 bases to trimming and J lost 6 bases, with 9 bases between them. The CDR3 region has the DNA TGTGCCAGCAGTGACGAAGGCGTCGAGCAGTACTTC. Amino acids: CASSDEGVEQYF.

CDR3 nucleotides: TGTGCCAGCAGTTCCCAAGATCCTGGACCTAACTATAGCAATCAGCCCCAGCATTTT. Encoded protein: CASSSQDPGPNYSNQPQHF. The chain uses TRBV12-3 or TRBV12-4 and TRBJ1-5; D remains ambiguous. This CDR3 region has 19 residues. V lost 4 bases, J lost 0 bases, and 22 bases lay in between.

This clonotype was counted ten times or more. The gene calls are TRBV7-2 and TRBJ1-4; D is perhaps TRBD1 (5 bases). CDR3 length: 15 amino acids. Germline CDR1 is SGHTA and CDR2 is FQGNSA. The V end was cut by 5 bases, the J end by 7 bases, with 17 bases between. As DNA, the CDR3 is TGTGCCAGCAGCCCAATGCGGGGCCGGGGTGAAAAACTGTTTTTT. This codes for CASSPMRGRGEKLFF.

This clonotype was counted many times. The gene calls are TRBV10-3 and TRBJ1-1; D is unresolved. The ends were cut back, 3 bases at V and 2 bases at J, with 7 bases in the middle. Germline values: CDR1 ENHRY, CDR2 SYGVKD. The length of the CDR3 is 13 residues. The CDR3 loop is CAISETGNTEAFF. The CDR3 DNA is TGTGCCATCAGTGAAACGGGAAACACTGAAGCTTTCTTT.

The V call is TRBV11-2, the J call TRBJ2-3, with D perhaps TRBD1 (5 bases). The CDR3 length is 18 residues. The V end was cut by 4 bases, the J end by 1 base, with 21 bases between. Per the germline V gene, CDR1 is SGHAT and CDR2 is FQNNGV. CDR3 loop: CASSSQVTGPAGTDTQYF. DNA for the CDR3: TGTGCCAGCAGCTCCCAGGTTACAGGACCGGCTGGCACAGATACGCAGTATTTT.

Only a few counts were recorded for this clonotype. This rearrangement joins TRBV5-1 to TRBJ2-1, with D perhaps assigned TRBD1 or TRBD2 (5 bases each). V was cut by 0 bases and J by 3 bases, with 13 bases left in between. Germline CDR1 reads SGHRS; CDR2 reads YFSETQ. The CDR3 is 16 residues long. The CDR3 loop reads CASSLGPRDGYNEQFF. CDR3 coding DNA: TGCGCCAGCAGCTTGGGTCCCCGGGACGGCTACAATGAGCAGTTCTTC.

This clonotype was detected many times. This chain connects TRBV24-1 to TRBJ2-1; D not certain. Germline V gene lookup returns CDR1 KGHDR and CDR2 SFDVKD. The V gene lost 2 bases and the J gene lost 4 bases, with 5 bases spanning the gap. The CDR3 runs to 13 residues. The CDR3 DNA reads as TGTGCCACCAGTGATTCATCGTACAATGAGCAGTTCTTC. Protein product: CATSDSSYNEQFF.

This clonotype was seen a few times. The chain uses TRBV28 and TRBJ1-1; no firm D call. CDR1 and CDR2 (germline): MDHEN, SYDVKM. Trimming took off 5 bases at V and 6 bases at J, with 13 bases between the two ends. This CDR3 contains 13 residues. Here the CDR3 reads CASSLGIQAEAFF. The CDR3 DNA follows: TGTGCCAGCAGTCTCGGGATTCAGGCTGAAGCTTTCTTT. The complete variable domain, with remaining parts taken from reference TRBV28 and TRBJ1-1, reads DVKVTQSSRYLVKRTGEKVFLECVQDMDHENMFWYRQDPGLGLRLIYFSYDVKMKEKGDIPEGYSVSREKKERFSLILESASTNQTSMYLCASSLGIQAEAFFGQGTRLTVV.